The next 8 T cell receptor beta chains were all read from a single sample in a study of neoadjuvant anti-PD-1 for oral cavity cancer (dated by TCRdb to about 2021). The library relied on the immunoSEQ multiplex PCR assay. TCRdb's version of the immuneACCESS table is confined to in-frame rearrangements and falls short of the full clone set. An unresolved V gene accounts for under half of the shortfall where checked; the remainder is of unknown origin. Counted in this sample were approximately 32,000 clones; about 83% of them appeared once. About 3.7% of the sample rests with the top ten. The time point label on this specimen signifies: before neoadjuvant nivolumab. The source was PBMCs, collected before nivolumab (anti-PD-1) treatment. These receptors were collected from a person aged 40-85 years with oral cavity squamous cell carcinoma.

J is TRBJ2-7 and V is TRBV7-9; TRBD1 is a possible D gene (6 bases). Trimming removed 5 bases at V and 2 bases at J, with 16 bases between. The CDR3 is 15 residues long. Germline values: CDR1 SEHNR, CDR2 FQNEAQ (reference sequence). CDR3 coding DNA: TGTGCCAGCAGCCCGGGACACCCAATACCCTACGAGCAGTACTTC. Translation: CASSPGHPIPYEQYF.

The count of this clone is one. V gene TRBV4-3 combines with J gene TRBJ2-7, with D uncertain. Germline lookup yields CDR1 LGHNA and CDR2 YSLEER. The length of the CDR3 is 13 residues. Trimming removed 3 bases from V and 5 bases from J, with 11 bases in between. CDR3 in DNA: TGCGCCAGCAGCCACCTCAGAATGGACGAGCAGTACTTC. It is translated as CASSHLRMDEQYF.

In this sample, this clone turned up once. The V and J genes are TRBV6-5 and TRBJ2-7, with 9 bases identical to TRBD1. Per germline, CDR1 MNHEY and CDR2 SVGAGI. V shed 6 bases and J 2 bases; nucleotides not matched to a gene: 8. The CDR3 extends over 15 amino acids. CDR3 residues: CASSSSRTGAYEQYF. The CDR3 bases are TGTGCCAGCAGCTCCTCGCGGACAGGGGCCTACGAGCAGTACTTC.

The rearrangement uses TRBV11-2 and TRBJ1-6, with 10 bases lining up with TRBD1. V lost 5 bases and J lost 9; bases outside the gene matches: 7. CDR1 and CDR2 (germline): SGHAT, FQNNGV. CDR3 length: 15 amino acids. The CDR3 nucleotides read TGTGCCAGCAGCCCGACAGGGGGCATCGGTTCACCCCTCCACTTT. It specifies CASSPTGGIGSPLHF.

In its sample, this clone was seen once. This chain joins TRBV6-6 and TRBJ1-4; unclear D gene. The V end lost 2 bases, the J end lost 5 bases, and 6 bases lay between the germline ends. The germline gives CDR1 MNHNY, CDR2 SVGAGI (reference sequence). There are 13 residues in the CDR3. Here the CDR3 reads CASSYQPNEKLFF. The CDR3 nucleotides are TGTGCCAGCAGTTACCAACCGAATGAAAAACTGTTTTTT.

The chain employs TRBV7-2 and TRBJ2-7; TRBD1 might be the D (5 bases). V was trimmed by 3 bases and J by 6 bases, leaving 15 bases between them. This CDR3 region has 14 residues. The germline gives CDR1 SGHTA, CDR2 FQGNSA. CDR3 coding DNA: TGTGCCAGCAGCTTCAACCTTCAGGGTGGCGAGCAGTACTTC. It codes for CASSFNLQGGEQYF.

This clone was observed a single time. V gene TRBV6-1 combines with J gene TRBJ1-1; 9 bases line up with TRBD1. Germline assignment: CDR1 MNHNS and CDR2 SASEGT. The CDR3 has 15 residues. The junction had 8 bases not matched to a gene; V was cut back by 4 bases and J by 5 bases. The CDR3 bases are TGTGCCAGCAGTGGAACAGGGGGCGGTCAAACTGAAGCTTTCTTT. It yields the protein CASSGTGGGQTEAFF.

This chain uses TRBV7-2 with TRBJ2-3; TRBD2 matches at 9 bases. Per the germline V gene, CDR1 is SGHTA and CDR2 is FQGNSA. Trimming cost V 1 base and J 3 bases; bases outside gene matches: 5. CDR3 size: 16 residues. In DNA, the CDR3 is TGTGCCAGCAGCTTAGAAGGGCGGGGGGGAACAGATACGCAGTATTTT. The encoded protein is CASSLEGRGGTDTQYF.